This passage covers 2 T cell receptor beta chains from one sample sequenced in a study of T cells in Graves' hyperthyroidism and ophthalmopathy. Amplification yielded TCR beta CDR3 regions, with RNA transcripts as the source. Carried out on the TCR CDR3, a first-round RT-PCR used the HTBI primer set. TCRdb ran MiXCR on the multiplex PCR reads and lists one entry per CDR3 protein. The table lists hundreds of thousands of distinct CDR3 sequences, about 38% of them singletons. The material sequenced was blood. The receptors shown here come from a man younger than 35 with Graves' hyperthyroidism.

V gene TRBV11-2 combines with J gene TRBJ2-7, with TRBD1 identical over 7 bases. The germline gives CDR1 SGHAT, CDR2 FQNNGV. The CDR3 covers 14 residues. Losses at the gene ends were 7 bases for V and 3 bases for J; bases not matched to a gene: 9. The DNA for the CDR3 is TGTGCCAGCAAACTACAGGGGAATAACTACGAGCAGTACTTC. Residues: CASKLQGNNYEQYF.

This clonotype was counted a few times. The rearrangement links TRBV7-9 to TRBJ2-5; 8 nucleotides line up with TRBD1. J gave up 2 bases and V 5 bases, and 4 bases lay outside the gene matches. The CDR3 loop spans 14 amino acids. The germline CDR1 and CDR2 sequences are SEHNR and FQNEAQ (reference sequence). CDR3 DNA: TGTGCCAGCAGCGAAGGACAGGGACAAGAGACCCAGTACTTC. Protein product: CASSEGQGQETQYF.